These 27 T cell receptor beta chains share one sample of origin, sequenced in a study of response to subunit inactivated influenza vaccine (dated by TCRdb to about 2018). Libraries were constructed by RT-PCR. Sequenced using an Illumina HiSeq 2500. TCRdb trimmed public reads at Q25 via fastp, called clones via MiXCR and kept in-frame beta chains. Identical CDR3 protein sequences are pooled into one entry, listed with their most common genes and DNA. For this sample the table gives under 950,000 distinct CDR3 sequences, of which 20% to 25% were detected only once. The ten largest clones take up 10% of the sample. The material sequenced was PBMCs from blood, taken more than 4 days after vaccination. The source of these receptors is a man in his fifties who received an inactivated influenza vaccine. Donor details come from another sample of the same person, matched by shared clones.

This chain connects TRBV6-2 or TRBV6-3 to TRBJ2-3, with D possibly being TRBD2 (5 bases). Trimming removed 6 bases from V and 6 bases from J, with 10 bases in between. CDR1 and CDR2 (germline): MNHEY, SVGEGT. This CDR3 spans 12 amino acids. CDR3 sequence (DNA): TGTGCCAGCAGAGCTAGCTCCGATACGCAGTATTTT. This sequence encodes CASRASSDTQYF.

This clonotype was counted only a few times. V and J are TRBV6-2 or TRBV6-3 and TRBJ2-7, with 12 bases lining up with TRBD2. The CDR3 covers 16 residues. Losses at the gene ends were 2 bases for V and 3 bases for J; bases not matched to a gene: 5. Germline V gives CDR1 MNHEY, CDR2 SVGEGT. CDR3 sequence reads: CASSYGLAGMFYEQYF. The CDR3 DNA reads as TGTGCCAGCAGTTACGGACTAGCGGGAATGTTCTACGAGCAGTACTTC.

This clonotype was seen more than once but under ten times. V usage is TRBV20-1 and J usage is TRBJ2-1, with 14 bases lining up with TRBD2. Per the germline V gene, CDR1 is DFQATT and CDR2 is SNEGSKA (reference sequence). This CDR3 has 15 residues. V gave up 6 bases and J gave up 6 bases; unmatched junction bases: 7. The CDR3 sequence is CSAKTGTSGSNEQFF. The CDR3 DNA is TGCAGTGCCAAAACCGGGACTAGCGGGAGCAATGAGCAGTTCTTC.

The chain has TRBV7-2 and TRBJ2-1, with 14 nucleotides matching TRBD2. Germline V gives CDR1 SGHTA, CDR2 FQGNSA. The CDR3 consists of 22 residues. The V gene end was trimmed by 2 bases and the J gene end by 7 bases; junction bases not matched to a gene: 22. Here the CDR3 reads CASSLPLETSGGAVSTMNEQFF. The CDR3, as DNA: TGTGCCAGCAGCTTACCCCTCGAGACTAGCGGGGGGGCTGTCTCTACAATGAATGAGCAGTTCTTC. Full variable domain (missing parts from reference TRBV7-2 and TRBJ2-1): GAGVSQSPSNKVTEKGKDVELRCDPISGHTALYWYRQSLGQGLEFLIYFQGNSAPDKSGLPSDRFSAERTGGSVSTLTIQRTQQEDSAVYLCASSLPLETSGGAVSTMNEQFFGPGTRLTVL.

This chain links TRBV7-9 with TRBJ2-5, with TRBD2 matching over 8 bases. The germline V gene has CDR1 SEHNR and CDR2 FQNEAQ (reference sequence). V was clipped by 6 bases and J by 5 bases; unmatched bases: 11. This CDR3 comprises 15 residues. CDR3 in amino acids: CASRPGTRSGETQYF. Here the CDR3 DNA reads TGTGCCAGCAGACCCGGGACTAGGAGTGGGGAGACCCAGTACTTC. Together with reference TRBV7-9 and TRBJ2-5, the CDR3 gives the full variable domain: DTGVSQNPRHKITKRGQNVTFRCDPISEHNRLYWYRQTLGQGPEFLTYFQNEAQLEKSRLLSDRFSAERPKGSFSTLEIQRTEQGDSAMYLCASRPGTRSGETQYFGPGTRLLVL.

This clonotype was detected only a few times. The chain carries TRBV4-1 and TRBJ2-5, with 7 bases matching TRBD1. Germline-derived CDR1 and CDR2 are MGHRA and YSYEKL. The CDR3 sequence is 15 residues long. V lost 3 bases, J lost 2 bases, and 6 bases stayed unmatched. The CDR3 DNA follows: TGCGCCAGCAGCCAGCCCGGGGACAGTCAAGAGACCCAGTACTTC. This sequence encodes CASSQPGDSQETQYF.

This clonotype has just a few counts. The chain is built from TRBV5-1 and TRBJ2-1, with D possibly being TRBD1 (6 bases). CDR3 length equals 15 residues. Trimming removed 5 bases at V and 4 bases at J, with 16 bases between. Germline V gene sequence: CDR1 SGHRS, CDR2 YFSETQ. The CDR3 sequence: CASSTDRLEYNEQFF. CDR3 in DNA: TGCGCCAGCAGTACAGACAGGCTGGAATACAATGAGCAGTTCTTC.

The chain employs TRBV4-3 and TRBJ2-1; weak D call: TRBD1 (5 bases). Trimming stripped 4 bases from V and 6 bases from J, with 13 bases between. The germline CDR1 and CDR2 sequences are LGHNA and YSLEER. This CDR3 is built from 14 residues. CDR3 sequence reads: CASSRESGINEQFF. The CDR3 DNA reads as TGCGCCAGCAGCCGAGAATCAGGGATCAATGAGCAGTTCTTC.

This chain joins TRBV29-1 and TRBJ2-3, with TRBD2 matching 12 bases. V dropped 6 bases and J dropped 8; count of bases not matched to a gene: 15. The V gene's germline CDR1 is SQVTM and CDR2 ANQGSEA. The CDR3 totals 16 residues. CDR3 sequence reads: CSVQPSTSGRRPTQYF. The DNA of the CDR3 is TGCAGCGTACAACCTTCGACTAGCGGGAGAAGGCCTACGCAGTATTTT.

This clonotype has at least ten counts. The chain has TRBV12-3 or TRBV12-4 and TRBJ2-1; 10 bases are shared with TRBD2. The trim removed 5 bases at V and 0 bases at J, leaving 4 bases unmatched. The CDR3 consists of 16 residues. Here the CDR3 DNA reads TGTGCCAGCAGTGCTAGCGGGGGCGACTCCTACAATGAGCAGTTCTTC. This codes for CASSASGGDSYNEQFF.

With respect to this clonotype: A much larger clonotype is one base distant, so this may be a read error. V gene TRBV4-1 combines with J gene TRBJ2-2; 7 bases are a match to TRBD1. This CDR3 has 15 amino acids. Germline V gene sequence: CDR1 MGHRA, CDR2 YSYEKL. The DNA for the CDR3 is TGCGCCAGCAGCGAGACAGGGACCAGGACCGGGGAGCTGCTTTTT. Translating gives CASSETGTRTGELLF.

This rearrangement joins TRBV5-1 to TRBJ2-2; D is undetermined. From germline, CDR1 is SGHRS and CDR2 YFSETQ. The CDR3 sequence is 15 residues long. Deletions cut 0 bases from V and 2 bases from J, with 8 bases between. The CDR3, as DNA: TGCGCCAGCAGCTTGGATACCGGAAACACCGGGGAGCTGTTTTTT. This encodes CASSLDTGNTGELFF.

This clonotype was counted only a few times. This chain connects TRBV28 to TRBJ1-1; 8 bases map to TRBD1. CDR1 is MDHEN, CDR2 SYDVKM, per germline. The CDR3 sequence is 15 residues long. With 6 bases clipped from V and 0 bases from J, the junction kept 6 bases outside the gene matches. CDR3: CASRKRDRLNTEAFF. The CDR3 DNA reads as TGTGCCAGCAGGAAAAGGGACAGGCTGAACACTGAAGCTTTCTTT.

The chain couples TRBV7-2 to TRBJ2-1, with 7 bases matching TRBD1. The CDR3 loop spans 14 amino acids. Germline V gene lookup returns CDR1 SGHTA and CDR2 FQGNSA. Germline trimming cut 1 base from V and 15 bases from J; bases unmatched to any gene: 12. CDR3 loop: CASSLGQGVVGRFF. The CDR3 DNA reads TGTGCCAGCAGCTTAGGGCAGGGGGTTGTTGGTAGGTTCTTC.

The rearrangement joins TRBV6-1 to TRBJ1-1; D call uncertain. The CDR3 covers 15 residues. The V and J ends lost 1 base and 1 base respectively, with 10 bases between them. Germline lookup yields CDR1 MNHNS and CDR2 SASEGT. The CDR3 DNA follows: TGTGCCAGCAGTGAAGTTGAGTTAGGGAACACTGAAGCTTTCTTT. Protein sequence: CASSEVELGNTEAFF.

The chain has TRBV5-1 and TRBJ2-3, with TRBD1 matching 11 bases. In germline, CDR1 is SGHRS, CDR2 YFSETQ. J lost 4 bases, V lost 2 bases, and 3 bases had no gene match. This CDR3 is 15 amino acids long. The CDR3 coding sequence is TGCGCCAGCAGCTTCGTGGGACAGGGGGCAGATACGCAGTATTTT. Protein product: CASSFVGQGADTQYF.

This clonotype has only a few counts. This chain connects TRBV7-9 to TRBJ2-2, with TRBD2 matching over 8 bases. The CDR3 loop spans 14 amino acids. V lost 8 bases and J lost 7; bases outside the gene matches: 9. CDR1 is SEHNR, CDR2 FQNEAQ, per germline (reference sequence). The CDR3 DNA sequence: TGTGCCAGCCTGGTGGCGGGGGGCATCGGGGAGCTGTTTTTT. Translated: CASLVAGGIGELFF.

The chain combines TRBV5-1 with TRBJ2-3; 8 bases fit TRBD2. CDR1 and CDR2 (germline): SGHRS, YFSETQ. CDR3 length: 14 residues. Trimming removed 4 bases from V and 4 bases from J; junction bases left unmatched: 5. The CDR3 loop is CASSTGRDADTQYF. The CDR3 region has the DNA TGCGCCAGCAGCACCGGGAGGGACGCAGATACGCAGTATTTT.

This clonotype was observed a few times. J is TRBJ2-2 and V is TRBV5-1; either TRBD1 or TRBD2 may supply D (5 bases each). Germline-derived CDR1 and CDR2 are SGHRS and YFSETQ. The CDR3 loop spans 14 amino acids. The V end lost 4 bases, the J end lost 4 bases, and 11 bases lay between the germline ends. The CDR3 sequence: CASSVRDVTGELFF. The DNA of the CDR3 is TGCGCCAGCAGCGTCCGGGACGTCACCGGGGAGCTGTTTTTT. Variable domain in full (rest from reference TRBV5-1 and TRBJ2-2): KAGVTQTPRYLIKTRGQQVTLSCSPISGHRSVSWYQQTPGQGLQFLFEYFSETQRNKGNFPGRFSGRQFSNSRSEMNVSTLELGDSALYLCASSVRDVTGELFFGEGSRLTVL.

The chain has TRBV4-1 and TRBJ2-5; TRBD2 might be the D (6 bases). Germline-derived CDR1 and CDR2 are MGHRA and YSYEKL. Trimming shortened V by 1 base and J by 3 bases, and 12 bases separated the two germline ends. The CDR3 spans 15 residues. The CDR3 sequence is CASSQVAGPEETQYF. CDR3 in DNA: TGCGCCAGCAGCCAAGTGGCGGGGCCCGAAGAGACCCAGTACTTC.

The rearrangement joins TRBV7-9 to TRBJ2-7; 11 nucleotides agree with TRBD1. The length of the CDR3 is 14 residues. Germline lookup yields CDR1 SEHNR and CDR2 FQNEAQ (reference sequence). V trimming: 4 bases; J trimming: 6 bases; junction bases outside the gene matches: 5. CDR3 residues: CASSYRDRGSEQYF. The CDR3 nucleotides read TGTGCCAGCAGCTACCGGGACAGGGGGTCCGAGCAGTACTTC.

At least ten counts were recorded for this clonotype. The chain couples TRBV12-3 or TRBV12-4 to TRBJ1-1, with 8 bases identical to TRBD1. This CDR3 is built from 14 residues. With V trimmed by 5 bases and J by 1 base, 3 bases remained unmatched. The CDR3, as DNA: TGTGCCAGCAGTACGGGACAGGCGAACACTGAAGCTTTCTTT. Encoded protein: CASSTGQANTEAFF.

This clonotype came up many times. The chain has TRBV20-1 and TRBJ2-5, with no clear D. Germline CDR1 DFQATT, CDR2 SNEGSKA (reference sequence). The CDR3 is made up of 11 amino acids. CDR3 DNA sequence: TGCAGCGCCAAGCAATCAGAGACCCAGTACTTC. Amino acids: CSAKQSETQYF.

This clonotype was detected only a few times. The chain combines TRBV20-1 with TRBJ2-7; no reliable D call. The CDR3 is made up of 13 amino acids. The germline V gene encodes CDR1 DFQATT and CDR2 SNEGSKA (reference sequence). Between the trimmed V and J ends, which lost 0 bases and 6 bases, there was a span of 12 bases. CDR3 amino acids: CSARDGSVGEQYF. The CDR3 coding sequence is TGCAGTGCTAGAGACGGCAGCGTCGGCGAGCAGTACTTC.

This clonotype showed up just a few times. This chain joins TRBV12-3 or TRBV12-4 and TRBJ2-3; D gene ambiguous. The CDR3 contains 15 residues. V was pared by 6 bases and J by 0 bases, with 13 bases between. The CDR3 protein is CASSRRTQSTDTQYF. The CDR3 DNA reads as TGTGCCAGCAGCCGGCGGACGCAGAGCACAGATACGCAGTATTTT.

The chain employs TRBV29-1 and TRBJ1-3; TRBD1 agrees at 7 bases. The CDR3 extends over 14 amino acids. Germline loops: CDR1 SQVTM, CDR2 ANQGSEA. Unmatched junction bases numbered 11, after V lost 6 bases and J lost 6 bases. The CDR3, as DNA: TGCAGCGTCGACAGGGCGTTTCGGCAAAACACCATATATTTT. Translation: CSVDRAFRQNTIYF.

This clonotype was seen more than once but under ten times. The chain combines TRBV3-1 with TRBJ2-1; no reliable D call. V dropped 0 bases and J dropped 4 bases, with 4 bases sitting between them. The CDR3 runs to 13 residues. Germline values: CDR1 LGHDT, CDR2 YNNKEL (reference sequence). CDR3 bases: TGTGCCAGCAGCCAAGATATGTACAATGAGCAGTTCTTC. It specifies CASSQDMYNEQFF.